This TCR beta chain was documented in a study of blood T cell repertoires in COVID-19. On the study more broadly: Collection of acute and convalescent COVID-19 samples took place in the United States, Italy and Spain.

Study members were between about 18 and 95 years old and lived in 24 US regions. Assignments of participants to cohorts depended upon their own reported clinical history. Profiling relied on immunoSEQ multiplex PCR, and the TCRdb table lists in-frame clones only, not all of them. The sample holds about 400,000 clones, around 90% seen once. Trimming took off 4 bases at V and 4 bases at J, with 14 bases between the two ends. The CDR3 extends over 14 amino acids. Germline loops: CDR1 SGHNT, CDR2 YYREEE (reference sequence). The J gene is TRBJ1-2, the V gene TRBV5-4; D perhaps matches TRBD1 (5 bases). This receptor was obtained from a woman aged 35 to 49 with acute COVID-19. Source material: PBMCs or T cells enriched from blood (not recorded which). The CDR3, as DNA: TGTGCCAGCAGCAGTTTTTACAGGTCCTATGGCTACACCTTC. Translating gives CASSSFYRSYGYTF.